The clone carrying this T cell receptor (beta chain) was counted at least ten times. Construction of TCR beta libraries relied on iRepertoire HTBI primers and on Arm-PCR targeting CDR3 regions. Each CDR3 protein gets one entry after TCRdb re-called the multiplex PCR reads with MiXCR. The sample carries a few hundred thousand distinct CDR3 sequences, about a quarter recorded once. The sample belongs to a study of regulatory T cells in long-lasting Graves disease. Trimming took 3 bases from V and 1 from J, leaving 7 bases between them. CDR3 length: 13 amino acids. Germline V gives CDR1 MNHEY, CDR2 SMNVEV (reference sequence). Time point defined: persistent/refractory GD, antithyroid drugs over 5 years with positive TRAb. The TCR library was prepared using RNA isolated from PBMCs.

The gene calls are TRBV27 and TRBJ2-7; D uncertain. The sample in question was peripheral blood mononuclear cells (PBMCs), obtained when the disease was refractory, from a patient treated with antithyroid drugs. The TCR was taken from a female donor with Graves disease. In DNA form, the CDR3 reads TGTGCCAGCAGTTTGTACGGGTCCTACGAGCAGTACTTC. Protein product: CASSLYGSYEQYF.